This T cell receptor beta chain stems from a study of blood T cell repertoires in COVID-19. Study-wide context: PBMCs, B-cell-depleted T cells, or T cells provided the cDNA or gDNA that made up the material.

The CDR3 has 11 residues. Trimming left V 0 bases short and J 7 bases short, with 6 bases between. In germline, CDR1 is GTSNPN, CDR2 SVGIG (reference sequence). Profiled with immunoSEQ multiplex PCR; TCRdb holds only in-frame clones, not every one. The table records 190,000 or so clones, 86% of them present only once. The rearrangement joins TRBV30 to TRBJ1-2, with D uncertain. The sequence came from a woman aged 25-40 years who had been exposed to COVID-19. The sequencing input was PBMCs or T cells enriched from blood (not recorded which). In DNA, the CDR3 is TGTGCCTGGAGTGTATTCGGTGGCTACACCTTC. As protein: CAWSVFGGYTF.